The sequence of this T cell receptor beta chain was determined in a study of T cells after yellow fever vaccination (dated by TCRdb to between 2018 and 2020). Background for the entire study: Libraries from fractions with low cell numbers were prepared with the SMART-Seq v4 Ultra Low Input RNA kit. To follow T-cell clones before and after both primary and booster YFV17D yellow fever vaccination, bulk TCR alpha and beta repertoires underwent longitudinal sequencing. Two healthy male donors, one aged 18 to 29 and one aged 30 to 40 years, were included in the cohort. Blood samples were taken at several timepoints before and after primary and secondary immunization, and bulk PBMC replicates and cell subsets were isolated. The investigation overall reported the following: Computational filtering was required because FACS-sorted repertoires could contain abundant contaminating clonotypes from the bulk population. The secondary T-cell response was weaker than the primary response but faster, peaking on day 5 instead of day 15. A small fraction of clonotypes showed up in both the CD4 and CD8 compartments, probably as a result of convergent recombination. Most clones expanded after primary vaccination (96% of CD4 and around 89% of CD8) were re-detected after the booster, suggesting that broad memory maintenance occurred. Only two donors were included in the study, so the extent to which the findings can be generalized is limited.

The label giving this sample's treatment or condition can be read as: live attenuated yellow fever vaccine strain. Two biological replicates of bulk PBMCs were collected at each blood-draw timepoint. PBMCs were isolated from peripheral blood using a standard Ficoll-Paque protocol. TriZol was used to extract RNA from bulk PBMCs, from CD4 and CD8 fractions, and from dextramer-positive and dextramer-negative fractions. The CDR3 holds 15 amino acids from the cysteine to the phenylalanine. Only the CDR3 DNA is retained, 45 bases long and in frame from the first base. Based on the germline V gene (reference sequence), the CDR1 and CDR2 sequences are DFQATT and SNEGSKA. This clonotype was observed a handful of times. Its antigen remains undetermined. The record has no base qualities; no much larger clone is one base away. TCR cDNA was synthesized by 5'RACE template switching, which introduced a universal primer site and unique molecular identifiers. Priming of cDNA synthesis was performed from both the TCR alpha and TCR beta constant segments. Library amplification involved two PCR steps, and the second step added sample barcodes and sequencing adapters. Libraries were sequenced on Illumina HiSeq 2500 (2x100 bp) or NovaSeq (2x150 bp). The source study handled its data this way. Demultiplexing of reads and collapsing into UMI consensus sequences were performed with MIGEC, and V(D)J alignment was carried out with MiXCR. Clonotypes responding to the vaccine were identified with edgeR on replicate PBMC samples, with the criteria of FDR below 0.01 and a log2 fold change above 5 up to day 15. Bulk clonotypes were assigned CD4 or CD8 identity according to which sequenced CD4 or CD8 repertoire held them at higher abundance. TCRdb applied fastp at Q25 and MiXCR to the public reads, then kept only in-frame beta chains. Merged by CDR3 protein, the rows form single entries marked with the most common genes and DNA. TCRdb, rather than the study authors, made the V and J calls. The sample data list hundreds of thousands of distinct CDR3 sequences, and over 9% of these were observed just once. Under 15% of the sample is taken by the ten largest.

In this chain, TRBV20-1 is recombined with TRBJ2-3, with 11 bases aligning to TRBD2. This clonotype was obtained from a man between 25 and 39 years old who received the YFV17D yellow fever vaccine. The sequenced sample was PBMCs, obtained on the day of the yellow fever booster vaccination. The CDR3 loop reads CREGSTSGTIDTQYF. The nucleotide sequence is TGCAGGGAAGGATCGACTAGCGGGACTATAGATACGCAGTATTTT.